These T cell receptor beta chains were read from a single sample in a study of blood T cell repertoires in COVID-19. Profiling relied on immunoSEQ multiplex PCR, and the TCRdb table lists in-frame clones only, not all of them. Seen here are some 190,000 clones, roughly three quarters observed once, and the top ten hold roughly 9.4%. The sample comprised peripheral blood. These receptors were collected from a woman aged 50 to 60 with active or convalescent COVID-19. The CDR3 runs from the conserved cysteine through the conserved F or W. D genes are given only for firm matches. Clone size is given for some rows only: seen once, a few or many times, or a class if the clone is expanded.

>TRBV6-2/TRBV6-3|-|TRBD1|TRBJ2-7
CASSPGQFHEQYF
TGTGCCAGCAGTCCGGGACAGTTCCACGAGCAGTACTTC
>TRBV5-1|-|-|TRBJ2-3
CASSLDIGQGADTQYF
TGCGCCAGCAGCTTGGATATAGGTCAAGGGGCAGATACGCAGTATTTT
>TRBV7-2|few|-|TRBJ2-1
CASSPSANNEQFF
TGTGCCAGCAGCCCCAGCGCCAACAATGAGCAGTTCTTC
>TRBV6-5|-|TRBD1|TRBJ1-4
CASSSQGRTNEKLFF
TGTGCCAGCAGTTCACAGGGGAGAACTAATGAAAAACTGTTTTTT
>TRBV5-1|-|-|TRBJ1-2
CASSPRQEANYGYTF
TGCGCCAGCAGCCCACGACAGGAAGCTAACTATGGCTACACCTTC
>TRBV11-3|once|-|TRBJ2-5
CASSLRSPGNQETQYF
TGTGCCAGCAGCTTAAGGTCACCAGGGAACCAAGAGACCCAGTACTTC
>TRBV7-2|-|-|TRBJ1-6
CASSLALSSPLHF
TGTGCCAGCAGCTTAGCTCTGTCTTCACCCCTCCACTTT
>TRBV7-6|-|TRBD1|TRBJ1-6
CASSLGPTGIWVNNSPLHF
TGTGCCAGCAGCTTGGGACCGACAGGGATCTGGGTGAATAATTCACCCCTCCACTTT
>TRBV7-9|-|-|TRBJ1-6
CASSLLGEGNSPLHF
TGTGCCAGCAGCTTATTGGGGGAGGGGAATTCACCCCTCCACTTT
>TRBV11-2|once|TRBD1|TRBJ1-5
CASSANRGDQPQHF
TGTGCCAGCAGCGCCAACAGGGGTGATCAGCCCCAGCATTTT
>TRBV7-7|few|TRBD1|TRBJ2-1
CASSTRTGNNEQFF
TGTGCTAGCAGCACCCGGACAGGGAACAATGAGCAGTTCTTC
>TRBV10-3|-|-|TRBJ2-3
CAISELLDTQYF
TGTGCCATCAGTGAGCTTCTAGATACGCAGTATTTT
>TRBV5-5|-|-|TRBJ2-2
CASRPQGHAGELFF
TGTGCCAGCAGACCCCAGGGGCATGCCGGGGAGCTGTTTTTT
>TRBV5-1|-|-|TRBJ2-5
CASSIGTREETQYF
TGCGCCAGCAGCATAGGGACAAGAGAAGAGACCCAGTACTTC
>TRBV5-1|once|-|TRBJ1-1
CASSWGPRDTEAFF
TGCGCCAGCAGCTGGGGGCCCCGGGACACTGAAGCTTTCTTT
>TRBV29-1|few|TRBD1|TRBJ2-7
CSVEQGAQDEQYF
TGCAGCGTAGAACAGGGGGCGCAGGACGAGCAGTACTTC
>TRBV4-3|-|TRBD2|TRBJ2-1
CASRVSGGAGEQFF
TGCGCCAGCAGGGTGTCGGGGGGGGCTGGTGAGCAGTTCTTC
>TRBV6-2/TRBV6-3|-|TRBD1|TRBJ2-7
CASSLGQGVYEQYF
TGTGCCAGCAGTTTGGGACAGGGGGTCTACGAGCAGTACTTC
>TRBV14|-|TRBD2|TRBJ2-1
CASSQKASGRGYNEQFF
TGTGCCAGCAGCCAGAAGGCTAGCGGGAGAGGGTACAATGAGCAGTTCTTC
>TRBV20-1|few|-|TRBJ2-2
CSASLGTGELFF
TGCAGTGCTAGTCTAGGCACCGGGGAGCTGTTTTTT
>TRBV6-1|-|-|TRBJ1-2
CASSEGAGYTF
TGTGCCAGCAGTGAAGGGGCTGGCTACACCTTC
>TRBV6-6|-|-|TRBJ2-7
CASSYGGEMNEQYF
TGTGCCAGCAGTTACGGAGGGGAGATGAACGAGCAGTACTTC
>TRBV2|few|-|TRBJ1-5
CASWGGNQPQHF
TGTGCCAGCTGGGGGGGCAATCAGCCCCAGCATTTT
>TRBV7-6|-|TRBD1|TRBJ1-3
CASSSRSDRPPGNTIYF
TGTGCCAGCAGCTCGCGTTCGGACAGGCCACCCGGAAACACCATATATTTT